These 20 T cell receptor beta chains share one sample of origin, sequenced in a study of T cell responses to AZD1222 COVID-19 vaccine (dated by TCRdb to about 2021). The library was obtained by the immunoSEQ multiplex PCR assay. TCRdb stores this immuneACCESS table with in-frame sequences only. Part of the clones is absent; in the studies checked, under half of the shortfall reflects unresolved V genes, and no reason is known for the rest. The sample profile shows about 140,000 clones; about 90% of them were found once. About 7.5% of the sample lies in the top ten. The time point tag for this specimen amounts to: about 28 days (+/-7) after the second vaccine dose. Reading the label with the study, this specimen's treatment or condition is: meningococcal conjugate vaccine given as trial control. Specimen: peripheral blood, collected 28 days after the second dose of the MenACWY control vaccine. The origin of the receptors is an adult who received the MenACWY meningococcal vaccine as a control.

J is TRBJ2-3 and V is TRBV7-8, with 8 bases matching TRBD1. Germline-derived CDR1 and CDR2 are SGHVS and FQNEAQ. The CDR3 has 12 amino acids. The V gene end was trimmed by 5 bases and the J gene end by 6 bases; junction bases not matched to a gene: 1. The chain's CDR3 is CASSQGADTQYF. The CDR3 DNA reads TGTGCCAGCAGCCAGGGGGCGGATACGCAGTATTTT.

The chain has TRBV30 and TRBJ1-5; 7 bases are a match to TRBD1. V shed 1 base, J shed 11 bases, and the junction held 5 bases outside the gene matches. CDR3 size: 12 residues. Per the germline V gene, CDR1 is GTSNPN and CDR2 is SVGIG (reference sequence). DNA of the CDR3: TGTGCCTGGAGTGGACAGGGTAAAGCCCAGCATTTT. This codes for CAWSGQGKAQHF.

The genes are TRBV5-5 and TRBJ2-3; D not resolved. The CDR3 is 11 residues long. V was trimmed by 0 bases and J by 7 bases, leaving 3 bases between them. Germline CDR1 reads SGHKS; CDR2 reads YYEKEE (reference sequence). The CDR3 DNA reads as TGTGCCAGCAGCTTGGCTTATACGCAGTATTTT. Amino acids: CASSLAYTQYF. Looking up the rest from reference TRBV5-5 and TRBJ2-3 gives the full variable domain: DAGVTQSPTHLIKTRGQQVTLRCSPISGHKSVSWYQQVLGQGPQFIFQYYEKEERGRGNFPDRFSARQFPNYSSELNVNALLLGDSALYLCASSLAYTQYFGPGTRLTVL.

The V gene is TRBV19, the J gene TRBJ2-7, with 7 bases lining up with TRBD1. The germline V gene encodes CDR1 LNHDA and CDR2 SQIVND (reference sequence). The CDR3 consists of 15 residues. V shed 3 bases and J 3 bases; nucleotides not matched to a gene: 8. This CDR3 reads CASSIDRALSYEQYF. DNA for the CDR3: TGTGCCAGTAGTATTGACAGGGCCCTTAGCTACGAGCAGTACTTC.

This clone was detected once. CDR3: CASSYERRGYNEQFF. The DNA of the CDR3 is TGTGCCAGCAGTTACGAGAGGCGGGGTTACAATGAGCAGTTCTTC. The genes are TRBV6-2 or TRBV6-3 and TRBJ2-1; the D gene is possibly TRBD2 (6 bases). Germline CDR1 MNHEY, CDR2 SVGEGT. Trimming removed 2 bases at V and 4 bases at J, with 12 bases between. This CDR3 is 15 amino acids long.

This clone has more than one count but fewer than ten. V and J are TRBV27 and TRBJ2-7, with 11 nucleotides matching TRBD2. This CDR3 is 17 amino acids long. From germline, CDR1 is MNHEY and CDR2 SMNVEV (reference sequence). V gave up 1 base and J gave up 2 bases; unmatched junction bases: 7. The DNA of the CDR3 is TGTGCCAGCAGTTTATTACGGGGACTAGCGGAACCCTACGAGCAGTACTTC. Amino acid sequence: CASSLLRGLAEPYEQYF.

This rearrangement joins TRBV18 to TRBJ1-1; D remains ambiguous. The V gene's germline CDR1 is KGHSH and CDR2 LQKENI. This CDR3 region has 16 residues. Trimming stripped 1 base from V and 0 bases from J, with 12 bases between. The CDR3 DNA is TGTGCCAGCTCACCACGGGGTCCCCCCATGAACACTGAAGCTTTCTTT. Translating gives CASSPRGPPMNTEAFF.

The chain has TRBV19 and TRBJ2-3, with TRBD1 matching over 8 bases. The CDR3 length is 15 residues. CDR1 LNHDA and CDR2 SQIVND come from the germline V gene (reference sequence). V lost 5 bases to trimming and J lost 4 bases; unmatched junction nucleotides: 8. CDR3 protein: CASSQGAGLADTQYF. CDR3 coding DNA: TGTGCCAGTAGTCAGGGGGCAGGTTTGGCAGATACGCAGTATTTT.

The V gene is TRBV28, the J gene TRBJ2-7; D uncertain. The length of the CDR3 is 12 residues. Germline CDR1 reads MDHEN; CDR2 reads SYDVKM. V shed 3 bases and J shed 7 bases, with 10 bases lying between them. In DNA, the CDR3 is TGTGCCAGCAGTTTGGTGGGATGGGAGCAGTACTTC. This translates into CASSLVGWEQYF.

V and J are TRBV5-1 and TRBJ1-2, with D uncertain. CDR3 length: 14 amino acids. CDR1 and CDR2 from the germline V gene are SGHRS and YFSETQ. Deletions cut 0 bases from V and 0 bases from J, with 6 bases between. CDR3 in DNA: TGCGCCAGCAGCTTGGACGGAGCTAACTATGGCTACACCTTC. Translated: CASSLDGANYGYTF.

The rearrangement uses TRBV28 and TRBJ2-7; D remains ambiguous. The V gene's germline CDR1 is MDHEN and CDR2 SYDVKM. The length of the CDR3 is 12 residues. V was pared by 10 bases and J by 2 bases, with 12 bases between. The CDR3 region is CATPGPTYEQYF. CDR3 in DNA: TGTGCCACCCCCGGTCCCACCTACGAGCAGTACTTC.

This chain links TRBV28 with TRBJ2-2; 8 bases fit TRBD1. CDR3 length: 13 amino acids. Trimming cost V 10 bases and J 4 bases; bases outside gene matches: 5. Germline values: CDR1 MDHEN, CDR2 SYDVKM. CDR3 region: CAIATGATGELFF. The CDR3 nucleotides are TGTGCCATAGCGACAGGGGCCACCGGGGAGCTGTTTTTT.

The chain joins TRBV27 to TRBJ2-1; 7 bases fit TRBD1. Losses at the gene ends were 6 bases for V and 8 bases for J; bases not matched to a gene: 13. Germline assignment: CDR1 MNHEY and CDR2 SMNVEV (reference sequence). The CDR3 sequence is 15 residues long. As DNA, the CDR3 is TGTGCCAGCAGCCAAAACACCGGGACAGTCGATGAGCAGTTCTTC. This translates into CASSQNTGTVDEQFF.

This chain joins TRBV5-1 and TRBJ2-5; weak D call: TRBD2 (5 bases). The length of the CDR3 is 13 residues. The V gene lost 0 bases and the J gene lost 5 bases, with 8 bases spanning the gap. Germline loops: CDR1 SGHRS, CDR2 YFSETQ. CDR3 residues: CASSLGTGETQYF. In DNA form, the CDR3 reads TGCGCCAGCAGCTTGGGAACGGGGGAGACCCAGTACTTC.

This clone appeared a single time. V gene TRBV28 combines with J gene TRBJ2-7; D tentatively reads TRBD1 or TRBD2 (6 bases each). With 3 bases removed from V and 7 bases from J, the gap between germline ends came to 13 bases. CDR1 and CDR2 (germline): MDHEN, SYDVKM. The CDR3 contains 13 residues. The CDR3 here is CASSFTGRGEQYF. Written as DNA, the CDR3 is TGTGCCAGCAGTTTTACAGGGCGGGGTGAGCAGTACTTC.

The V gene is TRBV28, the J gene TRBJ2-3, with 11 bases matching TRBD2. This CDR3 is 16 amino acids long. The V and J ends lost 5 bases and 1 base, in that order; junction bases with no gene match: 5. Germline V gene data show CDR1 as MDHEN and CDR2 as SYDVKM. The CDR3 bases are TGTGCCAGCAGTCCCATTAGCGGGAGGGGCACAGATACGCAGTATTTT. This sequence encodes CASSPISGRGTDTQYF.

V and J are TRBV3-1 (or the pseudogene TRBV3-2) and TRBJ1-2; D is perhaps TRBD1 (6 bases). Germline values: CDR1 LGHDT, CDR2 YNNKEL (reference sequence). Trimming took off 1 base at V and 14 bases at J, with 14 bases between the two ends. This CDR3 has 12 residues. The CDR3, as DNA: TGTGCCAGCAGCCAAGGGGACACCCCGGGGACCTTC. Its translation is CASSQGDTPGTF.

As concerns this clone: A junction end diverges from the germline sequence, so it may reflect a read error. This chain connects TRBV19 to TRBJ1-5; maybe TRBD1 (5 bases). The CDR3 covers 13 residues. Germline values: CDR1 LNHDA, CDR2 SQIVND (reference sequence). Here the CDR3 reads CASSQRQLGPSNF. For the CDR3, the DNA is TGTGCCAGTAGTCAACGACAGTTAGGGCCCTCAAATTTT.

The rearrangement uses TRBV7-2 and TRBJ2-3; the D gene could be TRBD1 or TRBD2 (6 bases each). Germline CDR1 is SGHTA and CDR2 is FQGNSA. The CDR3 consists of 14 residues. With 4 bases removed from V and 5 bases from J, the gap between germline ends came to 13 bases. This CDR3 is CASSSRGAGDTQYF. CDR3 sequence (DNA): TGTGCCAGCAGCTCAAGGGGGGCTGGAGATACGCAGTATTTT.

In DNA form, the CDR3 reads TGCGCCAGCAGCTTGGCCTCGGGGCCTGGCTATGGCTACACCTTC. This translates into CASSLASGPGYGYTF. The rearrangement joins TRBV5-1 to TRBJ1-2; tentatively, D is TRBD1 (5 bases). This CDR3 has 15 residues. V shed 0 bases and J shed 4 bases, with 13 bases lying between them. The germline CDR1 and CDR2 sequences are SGHRS and YFSETQ.